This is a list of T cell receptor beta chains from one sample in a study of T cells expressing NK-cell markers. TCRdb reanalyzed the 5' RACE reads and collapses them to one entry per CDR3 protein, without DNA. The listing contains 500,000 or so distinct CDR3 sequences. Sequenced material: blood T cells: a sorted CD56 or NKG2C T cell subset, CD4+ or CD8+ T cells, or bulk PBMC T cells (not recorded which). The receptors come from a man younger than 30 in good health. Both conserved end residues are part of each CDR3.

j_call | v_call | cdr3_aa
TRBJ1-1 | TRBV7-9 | CASSTVGGNTEAFF
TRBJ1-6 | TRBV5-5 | CASSAPGQQGSSPLHF
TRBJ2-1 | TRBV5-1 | CASSLGLPFTVRTYNEQFF
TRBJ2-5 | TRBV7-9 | CASSFKQGGETQYF
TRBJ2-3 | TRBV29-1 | CSVEGLVGSVDTQYF
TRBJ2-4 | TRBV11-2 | CASSLGAGGGNIQYF
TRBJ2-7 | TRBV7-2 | CASSLASKSEQYF
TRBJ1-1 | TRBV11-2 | CASSFGGLSTEAFF
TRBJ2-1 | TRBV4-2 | CASSQDKGGPVSSYNEQFF
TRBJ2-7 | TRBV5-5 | CASSLKSGVGEQYF
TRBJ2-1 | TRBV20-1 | CSAVLAGSGNEQFF
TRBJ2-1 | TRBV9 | CASSVDAALVPNEQFF
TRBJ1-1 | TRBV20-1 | CSAGWGGREGEAFF
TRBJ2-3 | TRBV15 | CATLQDAAFTDTQYF
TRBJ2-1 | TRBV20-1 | CSARELGAGGPYNEQFF
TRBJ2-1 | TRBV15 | CATSWRQDVPYNEQFF
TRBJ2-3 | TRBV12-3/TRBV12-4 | CASTRLGRTDTQYF
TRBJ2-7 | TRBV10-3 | CAIRSGQRSYEQYF
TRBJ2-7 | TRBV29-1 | CSVEDTDRPPPYEQYF
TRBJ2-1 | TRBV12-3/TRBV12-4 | CASSLLGYEQFF
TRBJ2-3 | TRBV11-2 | CASRLGLAGLSTDTQYF
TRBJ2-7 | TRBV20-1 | CSALERRAYEQYF
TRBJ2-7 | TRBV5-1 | CASSLASGRAAEQYF
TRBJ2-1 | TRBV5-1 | CASDASGSNEQFF
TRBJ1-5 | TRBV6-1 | CASSDRTGPVGNQPQHF
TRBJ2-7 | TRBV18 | CASSHGQLYEQYF
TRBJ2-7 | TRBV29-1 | CSVDPSGIGYEQYF
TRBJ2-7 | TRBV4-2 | CASSQTGTGIDEQYF
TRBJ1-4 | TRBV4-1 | CASSQVSRLNEKLFF
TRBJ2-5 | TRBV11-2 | CASSPGGQGGETQYF
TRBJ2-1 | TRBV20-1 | CSASAQRIYNEQFF
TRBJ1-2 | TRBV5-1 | CASSTLPGQAMPGYTF
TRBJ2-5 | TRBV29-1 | CSVALVEETQYF
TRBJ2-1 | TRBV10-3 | CATLSGTGYEQFF
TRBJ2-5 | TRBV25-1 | CASSEMGGTGLQETQYF
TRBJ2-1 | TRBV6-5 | CASSYLDSFYNEQFF
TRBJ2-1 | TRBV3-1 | CASSQGPLAGIDNEQFF
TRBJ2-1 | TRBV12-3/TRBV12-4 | CASSLLLSSYNEQFF
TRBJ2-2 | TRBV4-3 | CASSLIVTPTGELFF
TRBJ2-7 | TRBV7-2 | CASTVGQATTYEQYF
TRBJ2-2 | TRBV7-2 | CASSSGLGRHGELFF
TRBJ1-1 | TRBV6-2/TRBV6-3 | CASSYGWRARSEAFF
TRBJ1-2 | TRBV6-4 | CASSDGQGANGYTF
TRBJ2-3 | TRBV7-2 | CASSFPKAGISTDTQYF
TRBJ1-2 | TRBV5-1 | CASSSPGQLQGYTF
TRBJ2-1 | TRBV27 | CASSWDGGSYNEQFF
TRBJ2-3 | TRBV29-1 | CSVAGTSGGDTQYF
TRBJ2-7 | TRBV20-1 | CSAVSPQGTRSYEQYF
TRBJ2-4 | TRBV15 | CATSRGDTNIQYF
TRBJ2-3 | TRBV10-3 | CATHEGSTPVADTQYF
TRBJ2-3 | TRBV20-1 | CSARDRGLAGFPTDTQYF
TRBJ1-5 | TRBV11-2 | CASSHIWGSKGQPQHF
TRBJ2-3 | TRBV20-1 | CSPWTPSTDTQYF
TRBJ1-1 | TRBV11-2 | CASSLVRGMNTEAFF
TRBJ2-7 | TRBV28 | CATQRDSYEQYF
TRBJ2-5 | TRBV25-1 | CASSLLAGGPETQYF
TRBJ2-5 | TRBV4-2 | CASSQPPGTVTETQYF
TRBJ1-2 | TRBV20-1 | CSARVNDWDILGDGYTF
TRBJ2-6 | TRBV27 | CASSTGQGGSGANVLTF